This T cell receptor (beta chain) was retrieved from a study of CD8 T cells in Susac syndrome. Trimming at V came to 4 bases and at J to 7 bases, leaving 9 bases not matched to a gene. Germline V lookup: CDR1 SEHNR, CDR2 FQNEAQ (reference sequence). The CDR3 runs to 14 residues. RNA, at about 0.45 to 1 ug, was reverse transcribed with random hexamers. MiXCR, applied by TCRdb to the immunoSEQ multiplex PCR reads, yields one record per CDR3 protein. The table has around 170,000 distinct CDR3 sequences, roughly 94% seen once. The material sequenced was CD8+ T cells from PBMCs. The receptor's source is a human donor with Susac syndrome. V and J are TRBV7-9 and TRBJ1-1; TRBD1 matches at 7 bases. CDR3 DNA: TGTGCCAGCAGCTCCACAGGGGTCGGGGGTGAAGCTTTCTTT. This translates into CASSSTGVGGEAFF.